This is a list of T cell receptor beta chains from one sample in a study of cytomegalovirus exposure and HLA in healthy donors. Sequencing used immunoSEQ multiplex PCR; TCRdb keeps in-frame clones, though not all of them. The listing records around 140,000 clones. Sequenced input: PBMCs. These receptors were taken from a woman aged 50 to 65 in good health and CMV-seronegative. CDR3s include the opening cysteine and the closing phenylalanine or tryptophan. The D gene is left open where the match is weak.

>TRBJ1-2|TRBV27|TRBD1
CASRQGGNYGYTF
TGTGCCAGCCGACAGGGGGGTAACTATGGCTACACCTTC
>TRBJ1-2|TRBV28|NA
CASSPWGGAGGYTF
TGTGCCAGCAGTCCCTGGGGAGGGGCGGGTGGCTACACCTTC
>TRBJ1-4|TRBV30|NA
CACVRRPDNEKLFF
TGTGCCTGTGTTAGGAGGCCGGATAATGAAAAACTGTTTTTT
>TRBJ2-3|TRBV30|NA
CAWSVLLAIDTQYF
TGTGCCTGGAGTGTGCTCTTAGCCATCGATACGCAGTATTTT
>TRBJ2-7|TRBV28|TRBD2
CASSLFQTSGDYEQYF
TGTGCCAGCAGTTTATTCCAGACTAGCGGAGATTACGAGCAGTACTTC
>TRBJ2-1|TRBV30|TRBD2
CAWSVPTSGRAYEQFF
TGTGCCTGGAGTGTACCTACTAGCGGGAGGGCCTATGAGCAGTTCTTC
>TRBJ2-3|TRBV9|TRBD2
CASSRGGLGADTQYF
TGTGCCAGCAGCCGCGGGGGTCTCGGCGCAGATACGCAGTATTTT
>TRBJ2-5|TRBV2|TRBD1
CASTMTGAAETQYF
TGTGCCAGCACTATGACAGGGGCGGCCGAGACCCAGTACTTC
>TRBJ1-3|TRBV6-5|NA
CASTAGNTIYF
TGTGCCAGCACAGCGGGAAACACCATATATTTT
>TRBJ2-7|TRBV7-3|NA
CASSFGTTYEQYF
TGTGCCAGCAGCTTCGGGACAACCTACGAGCAGTACTTC
>TRBJ1-2|TRBV28|NA
CAILRAGLSYGYTF
TGTGCCATCCTTCGGGCCGGACTCTCTTATGGCTACACCTTC
>TRBJ1-1|TRBV30|NA
CAWSVRKTGGTEAFF
TGTGCCTGGAGTGTACGGAAGACAGGAGGCACTGAAGCTTTCTTT
>TRBJ2-5|TRBV9|TRBD1
CASSVRGQVKKETQYF
TGTGCCAGCAGCGTAAGGGGACAGGTGAAAAAAGAGACCCAGTACTTC